This TCR beta chain was profiled in a study of blood T cell repertoires in COVID-19. On the study more broadly: Whether acute or convalescent, the COVID-19 samples came from the United States, Italy and Spain.

Original data processing: Amplification from reference gene primers served as the basis for estimated nucleated cell counts. Repertoires were generated with immunoSEQ multiplex PCR, while TCRdb's copy carries only in-frame clones and drops some. V and J calls and clone size follow that table, whereas D and trimming were derived from the DNA. The profile shows around 200,000 clones, 87% of them singletons. The V gene's germline CDR1 is SNHLY and CDR2 FYNNEI. Trimming removed 5 bases at V and 7 bases at J, with 14 bases between. The CDR3 contains 13 residues. The sample consisted of peripheral blood. J is TRBJ1-2 and V is TRBV2; the D is unclear. The TCR comes from a man in his forties or fifties with active or convalescent COVID-19. In DNA, the CDR3 is TGTGCCAGCAGTCCCCCCTTCATCGGTGGCTACACCTTC. This sequence encodes CASSPPFIGGYTF.